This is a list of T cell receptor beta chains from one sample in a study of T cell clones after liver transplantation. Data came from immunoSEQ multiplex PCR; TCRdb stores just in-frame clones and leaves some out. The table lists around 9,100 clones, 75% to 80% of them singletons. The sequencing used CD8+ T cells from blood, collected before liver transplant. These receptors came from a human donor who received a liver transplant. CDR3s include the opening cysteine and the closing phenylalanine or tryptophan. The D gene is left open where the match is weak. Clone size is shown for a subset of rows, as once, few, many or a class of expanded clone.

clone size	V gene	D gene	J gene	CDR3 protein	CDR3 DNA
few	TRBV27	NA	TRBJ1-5	CASRGGNQPQHF	TGTGCCAGCAGGGGGGGAAATCAGCCCCAGCATTTT
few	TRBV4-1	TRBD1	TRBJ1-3	CASSKDEKGARGNTIYF	TGCGCCAGCAGCAAGGACGAAAAGGGGGCAAGAGGAAACACCATATATTTT
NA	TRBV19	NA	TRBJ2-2	CASPPPWGTGELFF	TGTGCCAGTCCCCCCCCCTGGGGGACCGGGGAGCTGTTTTTT
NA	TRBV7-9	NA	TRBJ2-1	CASSLGGANEQFF	TGTGCCAGCAGCTTAGGGGGGGCAAATGAGCAGTTCTTC
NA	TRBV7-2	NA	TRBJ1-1	CASLQGPWGTFF	TGTGCCAGCTTGCAAGGGCCGTGGGGGACTTTCTTT
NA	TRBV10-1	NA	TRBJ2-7	CASRPRSSDRAYEQYF	TGCGCCAGCAGGCCCCGTTCTTCGGATCGTGCCTACGAGCAGTACTTC
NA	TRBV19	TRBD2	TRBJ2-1	CASSMGGSEQFF	TGTGCCAGTAGTATGGGGGGGAGTGAGCAGTTCTTC
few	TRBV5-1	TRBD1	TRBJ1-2	CASSGQGGDYGYTF	TGCGCCAGCAGCGGACAGGGTGGTGACTATGGCTACACCTTC
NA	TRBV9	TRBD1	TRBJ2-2	CASSVTRTGGVTGELFF	TGTGCCAGCAGCGTCACGAGAACAGGGGGCGTCACCGGGGAGCTGTTTTTT
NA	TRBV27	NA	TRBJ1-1	CASSPGLGTEAFF	TGTGCCAGCAGTCCAGGCTTGGGGACTGAAGCTTTCTTT
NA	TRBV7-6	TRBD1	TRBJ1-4	CASSRTGSNEKLFF	TGTGCCAGCAGCCGGACAGGTTCTAATGAAAAACTGTTTTTT
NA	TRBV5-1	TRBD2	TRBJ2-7	CASRGRDGSYEQYF	TGCGCCAGCAGAGGGAGGGACGGTTCCTACGAGCAGTACTTC
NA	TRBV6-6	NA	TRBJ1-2	CASSYSVGGAYGYTF	TGTGCCAGCAGTTACTCGGTAGGGGGTGCGTATGGCTACACCTTC
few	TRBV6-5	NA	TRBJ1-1	CASSYSAVGAFF	TGTGCCAGCAGTTACTCGGCCGTGGGAGCTTTCTTT
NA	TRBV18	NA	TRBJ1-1	CASSPTDLTEAFF	TGTGCCAGCTCACCAACAGACCTAACTGAAGCTTTCTTT
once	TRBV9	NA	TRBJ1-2	CASSVDWQGLLGYTF	TGTGCCAGCAGCGTAGATTGGCAGGGGCTGCTTGGCTACACCTTC
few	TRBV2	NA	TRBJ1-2	CASRLFRDQDGYTF	TGTGCCAGCAGACTGTTCCGGGACCAAGACGGCTACACCTTC
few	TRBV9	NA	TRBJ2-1	CASSVGLAPNEQFF	TGTGCCAGCAGCGTAGGTCTAGCCCCCAATGAGCAGTTCTTC
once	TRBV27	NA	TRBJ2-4	CASSLSQVAKNIQYF	TGTGCCAGCAGTTTATCGCAGGTAGCCAAAAACATTCAGTACTTC
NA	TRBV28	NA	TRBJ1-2	CASSFTGSVDYGYTF	TGTGCCAGCAGTTTTACAGGGTCTGTCGACTATGGCTACACCTTC
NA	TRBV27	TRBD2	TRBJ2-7	CASSLTSARYEQYF	TGTGCCAGCAGTTTAACTAGCGCAAGATACGAGCAGTACTTC
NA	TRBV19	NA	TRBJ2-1	CASSIGLDEQFF	TGTGCCAGTAGTATCGGACTGGATGAGCAGTTCTTC
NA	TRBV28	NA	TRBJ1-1	CASTSLGNTEAFF	TGTGCCAGCACCTCTCTAGGGAACACTGAAGCTTTCTTT
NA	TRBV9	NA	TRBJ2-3	CASSAPPGTATDTQYF	TGTGCCAGCAGCGCCCCCCCCGGGACCGCCACAGATACGCAGTATTTT
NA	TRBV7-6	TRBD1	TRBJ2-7	CASSSGDSYEQYF	TGTGCCAGCAGCTCCGGGGACAGCTACGAGCAGTACTTC
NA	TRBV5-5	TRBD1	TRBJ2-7	CASSLQGAYEQYF	TGTGCCAGCAGCTTGCAGGGGGCTTACGAGCAGTACTTC
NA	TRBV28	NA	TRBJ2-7	CASSLLGLAREQYF	TGTGCCAGCAGTTTATTGGGGTTAGCGAGGGAGCAGTACTTC
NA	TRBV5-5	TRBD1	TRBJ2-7	CASSFGAGGDEQYF	TGTGCCAGCAGCTTTGGGGCAGGGGGAGATGAGCAGTACTTC
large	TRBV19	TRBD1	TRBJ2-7	CASRSWDRAYEQYF	TGTGCCAGTAGATCCTGGGACAGGGCCTACGAGCAGTACTTC
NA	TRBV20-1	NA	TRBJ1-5	CSAGPEAARHF	TGCAGTGCTGGACCCGAGGCCGCCCGGCATTTT
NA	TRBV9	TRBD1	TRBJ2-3	CASSDPGGRLLNTQYF	TGTGCCAGCAGCGACCCAGGGGGCCGTCTGTTAAATACGCAGTATTTT
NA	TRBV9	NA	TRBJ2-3	CASSPPGSTTDTQYF	TGTGCCAGCAGCCCCCCCGGGAGTACCACAGATACGCAGTATTTT
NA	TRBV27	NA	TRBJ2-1	CASSLPQGNEQFF	TGTGCCAGCAGTTTACCACAGGGCAATGAGCAGTTCTTC
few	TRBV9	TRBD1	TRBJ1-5	CASSTGQGANQPQHF	TGTGCCAGCAGCACCGGACAGGGGGCAAACCAGCCCCAGCATTTT
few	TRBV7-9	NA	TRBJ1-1	CASSLLTTTEAFF	TGTGCCAGCAGCTTACTCACGACGACTGAAGCTTTCTTT
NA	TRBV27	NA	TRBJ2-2	CASSFMGGTGELFF	TGTGCCAGCAGTTTTATGGGTGGGACCGGGGAGCTGTTTTTT
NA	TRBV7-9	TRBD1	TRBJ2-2	CASSPAGTGGTGELFF	TGTGCCAGCAGCCCAGCTGGGACAGGGGGAACCGGGGAGCTGTTTTTT
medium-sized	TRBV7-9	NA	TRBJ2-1	CASSSELGPYTYEQFF	TGTGCCAGCAGTTCAGAATTGGGACCATATACGTATGAGCAGTTCTTC
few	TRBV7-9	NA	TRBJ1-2	CASSLVSQVLGGYTF	TGTGCCAGCAGCTTAGTTTCACAGGTCCTTGGTGGCTACACCTTC
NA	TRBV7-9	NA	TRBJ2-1	CASSQTPRVDEQFF	TGTGCCAGCAGCCAGACCCCCCGAGTGGATGAGCAGTTCTTC
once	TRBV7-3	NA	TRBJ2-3	CASSWGGATDTQYF	TGTGCCAGCAGCTGGGGTGGGGCCACAGATACGCAGTATTTT
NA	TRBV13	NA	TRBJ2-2	CASSLGVGELFF	TGTGCCAGCAGCTTAGGTGTCGGGGAGCTGTTTTTT
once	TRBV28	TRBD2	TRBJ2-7	CASSGLADTYEQYF	TGTGCCAGCAGTGGGCTAGCGGATACCTACGAGCAGTACTTC
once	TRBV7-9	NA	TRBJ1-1	CASSPVTRITEAFF	TGTGCCAGCAGCCCAGTGACTCGCATCACTGAAGCTTTCTTT
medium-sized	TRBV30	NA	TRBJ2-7	CAWGLGSYEQYF	TGTGCCTGGGGGCTCGGGTCCTACGAGCAGTACTTC
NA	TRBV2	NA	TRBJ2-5	CASIEKLRETQYF	TGTGCCAGCATAGAGAAACTCAGAGAGACCCAGTACTTC
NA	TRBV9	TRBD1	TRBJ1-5	CASSVTGEGNQPQHF	TGTGCCAGCAGCGTAACAGGGGAAGGCAATCAGCCCCAGCATTTT
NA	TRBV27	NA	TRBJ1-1	CASSLGPNTEAFF	TGTGCCAGCAGTTTGGGACCGAACACTGAAGCTTTCTTT
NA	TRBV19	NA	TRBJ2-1	CASTGSWGHYNEQFF	TGTGCCAGTACGGGCTCGTGGGGGCATTACAATGAGCAGTTCTTC
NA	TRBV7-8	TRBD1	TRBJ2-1	CAVHDRDRDNNEQFF	TGTGCCGTACATGACAGGGACAGGGATAACAATGAGCAGTTCTTC
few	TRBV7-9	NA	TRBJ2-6	CVLEGFSGANVLTF	TGTGTCTTAGAAGGATTCTCTGGGGCCAACGTCCTGACTTTC
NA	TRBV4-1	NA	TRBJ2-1	CASSQVTGAPNNEQFF	TGCGCCAGCAGCCAAGTGACGGGGGCCCCAAACAATGAGCAGTTCTTC
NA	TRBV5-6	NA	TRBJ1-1	CASSLGESEAFF	TGTGCCAGCAGCTTGGGGGAGTCTGAAGCTTTCTTT